This T cell receptor (beta chain) derives from a study of blood T cell repertoires in COVID-19. Study-level information: Some COVID-19 samples were acute and others convalescent; all came from the United States, Italy and Spain. The analysed material was cDNA or gDNA that came from T cells, B-cell-depleted T cells, or PBMCs.

Source study methods: The assay estimated nucleated cells by amplifying reference gene primers. Produced via immunoSEQ multiplex PCR; TCRdb's table is partial and in-frame only. V and J calls and clone size are as listed in that table; D and trimming were resolved from the DNA. The sample includes 150,000 or so clones, approximately 82% seen only once; the top ten take roughly 13%. Trimming took 0 bases from V and 3 from J, leaving 15 bases between them. The CDR3 is 16 residues long. The germline V gene has CDR1 MNHEY and CDR2 SVGEGT. The sample was peripheral blood. The sequence was obtained from an older man who had recovered from COVID-19. This rearrangement joins TRBV6-2 or TRBV6-3 to TRBJ2-7, with D tentatively TRBD1 (5 bases). The CDR3 loop is CASSYSRTRNDYEQYF. The DNA of the CDR3 is TGTGCCAGCAGTTACTCGAGGACACGGAATGACTACGAGCAGTACTTC.